This T cell receptor (beta chain) stems from a study of vaccination and CD4 T cells after COVID-19. In regard to this clonotype: Antigen unknown.

Sequenced with the Oncomine TCR Beta short-read assay was DNA taken from cultured CD4+ T cells. MiXCR, applied by TCRdb to the PCR reads, yields one record per CDR3 protein. The sample lists about 15,000 distinct CDR3 sequences, approximately 52% occurring once. Study-wide results and caveats: For convalescent patients, 304 of the 307 vaccine-specific clones analyzed were classified as spike mono-reactive. Detection of a median about 90% of reactive clones in convalescent patients was confined to the period after vaccination.

Treatment noted: approximately 9-day PBMC culture with coronavirus spike peptide pools or control peptides (ViraFEST assay). Culture proceeded for roughly 10 days, and CD4+ T cells were then isolated by negative selection. This TCR derives from a human donor who had recovered from COVID-19. Sequencing used CD4+ T cells from blood, cultured in vitro.

The CDR3 region is CASSGMGAHGYTF. The DNA of the CDR3 is TGTGCCAGCAGTGGGATGGGGGCGCACGGCTACACCTTC. V and J are TRBV2 and TRBJ1-2; weak D call: TRBD1 (6 bases). The CDR3 totals 13 residues. Trimming removed 4 bases from V and 8 bases from J, with 14 bases in between. The germline gives CDR1 SNHLY, CDR2 FYNNEI.